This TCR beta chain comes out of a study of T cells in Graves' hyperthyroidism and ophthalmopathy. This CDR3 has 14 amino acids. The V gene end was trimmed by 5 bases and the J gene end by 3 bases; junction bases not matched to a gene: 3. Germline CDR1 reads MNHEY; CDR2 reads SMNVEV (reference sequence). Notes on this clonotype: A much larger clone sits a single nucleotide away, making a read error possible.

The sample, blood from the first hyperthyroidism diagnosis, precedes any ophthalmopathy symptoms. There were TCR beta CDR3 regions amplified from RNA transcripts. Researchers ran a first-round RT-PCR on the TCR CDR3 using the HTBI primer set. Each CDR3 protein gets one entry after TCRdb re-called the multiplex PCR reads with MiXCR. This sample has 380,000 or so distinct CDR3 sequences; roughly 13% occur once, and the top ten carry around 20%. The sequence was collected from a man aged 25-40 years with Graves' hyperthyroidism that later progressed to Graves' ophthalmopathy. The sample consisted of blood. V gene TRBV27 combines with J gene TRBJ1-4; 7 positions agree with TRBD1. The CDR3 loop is CASSHDRANEKLFF. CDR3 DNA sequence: TGTGCCAGCAGTCATGACAGGGCTAATGAAAAACTGTTTTTT.